A single sample is the source of the 23 T cell receptor beta chains below, sequenced in a study of shared clonotypes between healthy human individuals. TCRdb's copy holds only in-frame clones and misses some; the assay was immunoSEQ multiplex PCR. The data hold millions of clones, with around 96% observed a single time. Naive CD8 cells lacked CD45RO, underwent positive selection for CCR7 and left out terminally differentiated effector memory CD45RA+ cells. Sequenced sample: naive CD8+ T cells sorted from blood. The origin of the receptors is a man between 18 and 35 years old in good health.

This clone was detected only once. The chain links TRBV4-1 to TRBJ1-1; the D gene is possibly TRBD1 (5 bases). Germline V gives CDR1 MGHRA, CDR2 YSYEKL. This CDR3 region has 16 residues. Trimming shortened V by 1 base and J by 2 bases, and 14 bases separated the two germline ends. CDR3 sequence reads: CASSQGSDIQNTEAFF. The CDR3 nucleotides are TGCGCCAGCAGCCAAGGATCGGACATACAAAACACTGAAGCTTTCTTT.

The chain uses TRBV10-2 and TRBJ2-7; D is perhaps TRBD2 (6 bases). Trimming left V 10 bases short and J 3 bases short, with 16 bases between. Germline CDR1 and CDR2: WSHSY and SAAADI. The CDR3 is 13 residues long. CDR3 protein: CATKGGDNYEQYF. CDR3 in DNA: TGCGCCACCAAGGGAGGCGATAACTACGAGCAGTACTTC.

The rearrangement links TRBV7-9 to TRBJ2-7; 8 positions match TRBD1. Losses at the gene ends were 4 bases for V and 2 bases for J; bases not matched to a gene: 16. This CDR3 region has 18 residues. Germline V lookup: CDR1 SEHNR, CDR2 FQNEAQ (reference sequence). The CDR3 DNA follows: TGTGCCAGCAGCTCCCCGAATACGGACAGGGTGGTGGCCTACGAGCAGTACTTC. This encodes CASSSPNTDRVVAYEQYF.

This chain joins TRBV9 and TRBJ2-1; perhaps TRBD2 as D (6 bases). Trimming left V 0 bases short and J 6 bases short, with 16 bases between. Per germline, CDR1 SGDLS and CDR2 YYNGEE. CDR3 size: 16 residues. CDR3 DNA sequence: TGTGCCAGCAGCGTAGGGGGTGTGGGACTGGGCAATGAGCAGTTCTTC. Translation: CASSVGGVGLGNEQFF.

The table lists this clone with a count of one. The V and J genes are TRBV5-6 and TRBJ1-1; a weak D match, TRBD1 (6 bases). Germline lookup yields CDR1 SGHDT and CDR2 YYEEEE. The length of the CDR3 is 14 residues. V lost 0 bases, J lost 6 bases, and 12 bases lay in between. The CDR3 bases are TGTGCCAGCAGCTTGGGGGACATAGCCCCTGAAGCTTTCTTT. Its protein product is CASSLGDIAPEAFF.

The rearrangement joins TRBV2 to TRBJ2-7, with TRBD1 identical over 7 bases. CDR1 SNHLY and CDR2 FYNNEI come from the germline V gene. The CDR3 covers 18 residues. The junction had 21 bases not matched to a gene; V was cut back by 4 bases and J by 6 bases. The CDR3 loop is CASSVAGGDLPLPFEQYF. Written as DNA, the CDR3 is TGTGCCAGCAGTGTGGCAGGGGGAGACCTTCCCCTACCTTTCGAGCAGTACTTC.

The J gene is TRBJ2-2, the V gene TRBV30, with D tentatively TRBD2 (6 bases). Germline V lookup: CDR1 GTSNPN, CDR2 SVGIG (reference sequence). The CDR3 covers 12 residues. Trimming took 7 bases from V and 4 from J, leaving 10 bases between them. The CDR3 DNA sequence: TGTGCCTATTCTAGCGTCACCGGGGAGCTGTTTTTT. Its translation: CAYSSVTGELFF.

DNA for the CDR3: TGTGCCAGCAGCCAAAACTTAGCGGGAGAGGGGCCCTACGAGCAGTACTTC. Its translation is CASSQNLAGEGPYEQYF. This chain uses TRBV7-6 with TRBJ2-7; 9 positions agree with TRBD2. Germline V lookup: CDR1 SGHVS, CDR2 FNYEAQ. This CDR3 spans 17 amino acids. Germline trimming cut 5 bases from V and 2 bases from J; bases unmatched to any gene: 13.

The chain uses TRBV9 and TRBJ1-1; possible D gene TRBD1, 5 bases. V lost 0 bases, J lost 7 bases, and 22 bases lay in between. The length of the CDR3 is 17 residues. Germline V gene lookup returns CDR1 SGDLS and CDR2 YYNGEE. The CDR3: CASSVVGDGALGGEAFF. CDR3 DNA sequence: TGTGCCAGCAGCGTAGTGGGCGATGGGGCTCTCGGAGGTGAAGCTTTCTTT.

The chain couples TRBV5-1 to TRBJ2-1; 8 bases align to TRBD1. The CDR3 totals 16 residues. V was pared by 4 bases and J by 6 bases, with 12 bases of the junction left unmatched. The germline gives CDR1 SGHRS, CDR2 YFSETQ. The DNA of the CDR3 is TGCGCCAGCAGCACAGACAGGGGACCTAGGGGCAATGAGCAGTTCTTC. Its translation is CASSTDRGPRGNEQFF.

The J gene is TRBJ2-5, the V gene TRBV5-6; maybe TRBD2 (6 bases). Germline CDR1 SGHDT, CDR2 YYEEEE. V was shortened by 1 base and J by 1 base, with 8 bases between the two germline ends. The CDR3 is made up of 14 amino acids. The CDR3 here is CASSLRLVQETQYF. The DNA for the CDR3 is TGTGCCAGCAGCTTGAGACTAGTCCAAGAGACCCAGTACTTC.

V gene TRBV4-3 combines with J gene TRBJ1-5; no reliable D call. V lost 1 base and J 0 bases, leaving 13 bases between the germline ends. Germline V gene data show CDR1 as LGHNA and CDR2 as YSLEER. This CDR3 has 17 amino acids. CDR3 nucleotide sequence: TGCGCCAGCAGCCAAGTCTATCTAGGTTATAGCAATCAGCCCCAGCATTTT. This gives the protein CASSQVYLGYSNQPQHF.

With regard to this clone: The same CDR3 can be traced to other DNA sequences in this sample. The rearrangement uses TRBV6-5 and TRBJ2-7; D gene ambiguous. V was clipped by 0 bases and J by 3 bases, with 9 bases between them. The CDR3 runs 14 residues. CDR1 and CDR2 (germline): MNHEY, SVGAGI. CDR3 amino acids: CASSYSVGSYEQYF. The CDR3 nucleotides are TGTGCCAGCAGTTACTCGGTCGGTAGCTACGAGCAGTACTTC.

This clone occurred once. This rearrangement joins TRBV27 to TRBJ2-1; TRBD1 is a possible D gene (6 bases). Germline CDR1 MNHEY, CDR2 SMNVEV (reference sequence). Trimming took off 5 bases at V and 8 bases at J, with 16 bases between the two ends. The CDR3 sequence is 14 residues long. CDR3 sequence: CASSPLNRVDEQFF. The DNA of the CDR3 is TGTGCCAGCAGTCCCCTAAACAGGGTTGATGAGCAGTTCTTC.

Note on this clone: Distinct nucleotide sequences in the sample also encode this CDR3. The V and J genes are TRBV6-5 and TRBJ2-7, with 10 bases fitting TRBD2. Germline CDR1 reads MNHEY; CDR2 reads SVGAGI. The junction had 2 bases not matched to a gene; V was cut back by 6 bases and J by 3 bases. The CDR3 spans 13 residues. DNA of the CDR3: TGTGCCAGCAGCCCTAGCGGGAGCTACGAGCAGTACTTC. Protein product: CASSPSGSYEQYF.

The chain uses TRBV27 and TRBJ2-7; tentatively, D is TRBD1 or TRBD2 (5 bases each). The germline V gene encodes CDR1 MNHEY and CDR2 SMNVEV (reference sequence). This CDR3 contains 16 residues. Trimming cost V 6 bases and J 1 base, with 19 bases left between them. The CDR3 sequence is CASSKGPGTLSYEQYF. The CDR3 coding sequence is TGTGCCAGCAGCAAAGGGCCCGGGACCCTATCCTACGAGCAGTACTTC.

J is TRBJ2-7 and V is TRBV28; D may be TRBD1 (7 bases). CDR3 length: 16 amino acids. V shed 5 bases and J shed 6 bases, with 23 bases lying between them. Germline CDR1 reads MDHEN; CDR2 reads SYDVKM. This CDR3 reads CASSLLRGTVDGEQYF. The CDR3 nucleotides are TGTGCCAGCAGTCTACTACGCGGGACAGTAGACGGCGAGCAGTACTTC.

This sequence joins TRBV13 and TRBJ2-3, with D perhaps matching TRBD2 (6 bases). Trimming removed 1 base from V and 5 bases from J, with 10 bases in between. CDR1 and CDR2 (germline): PRHDT, FYEKMQ (reference sequence). The CDR3 has 14 amino acids. As DNA, the CDR3 is TGTGCCAGCAGCTTAGCGGGGGTTATAGATACGCAGTATTTT. It encodes CASSLAGVIDTQYF. Full variable domain (rest looked up from reference TRBV13 and TRBJ2-3): AAGVIQSPRHLIKEKRETATLKCYPIPRHDTVYWYQQGPGQDPQFLISFYEKMQSDKGSIPDRFSAQQFSDYHSELNMSSLELGDSALYFCASSLAGVIDTQYFGPGTRLTVL.

The chain couples TRBV6-6 to TRBJ2-7; D tentatively fits TRBD1 or TRBD2 (5 bases each). V was clipped by 9 bases and J by 2 bases, with 14 bases between them. The CDR3 has 13 residues. In germline, CDR1 is MNHNY, CDR2 SVGAGI (reference sequence). The CDR3 sequence is CASSPGPPYEQYF. The DNA for the CDR3 is TGTGCCAGTTCTCCGGGACCCCCCTACGAGCAGTACTTC.

The genes are TRBV9 and TRBJ2-5; TRBD1 matches at 9 bases. Germline CDR1 reads SGDLS; CDR2 reads YYNGEE. This CDR3 contains 17 residues. V was clipped by 3 bases and J by 3 bases; unmatched bases: 12. CDR3 region: CASSEFGTGLGKETQYF. In DNA form, the CDR3 reads TGTGCCAGCAGCGAATTTGGGACAGGGTTGGGAAAAGAGACCCAGTACTTC.

J is TRBJ1-1 and V is TRBV7-9; D uncertain. Looked up from germline, CDR1 is SEHNR and CDR2 is FQNEAQ (reference sequence). The CDR3 loop spans 12 amino acids. V was trimmed by 5 bases and J by 5 bases, leaving 9 bases between them. CDR3 residues: CASSKGSTEAFF. The CDR3 region has the DNA TGTGCCAGCAGCAAGGGTTCAACTGAAGCTTTCTTT.

This chain joins TRBV2 and TRBJ2-3; D gene ambiguous. This CDR3 has 15 residues. Germline CDR1 SNHLY, CDR2 FYNNEI. The V and J ends lost 0 bases and 6 bases respectively, with 13 bases between them. CDR3 DNA: TGTGCCAGCAGTGAAGCGCAGTTTCCCCTGGATACGCAGTATTTT. Protein: CASSEAQFPLDTQYF. Based on the CDR3 plus reference TRBV2 and TRBJ2-3, the full variable domain is EPEVTQTPSHQVTQMGQEVILRCVPISNHLYFYWYRQILGQKVEFLVSFYNNEISEKSEIFDDQFSVERPDGSNFTLKIRSTKLEDSAMYFCASSEAQFPLDTQYFGPGTRLTVL.

As concerns this clone: Other DNA sequences in this sample translate to the same CDR3. V and J are TRBV5-6 and TRBJ2-7; 9 nucleotides align to TRBD1. CDR3 length: 15 amino acids. Germline V gene sequence: CDR1 SGHDT, CDR2 YYEEEE. J gave up 4 bases and V 0 bases, and 5 bases lay outside the gene matches. The CDR3 region has the DNA TGTGCCAGCAGCTTGGCCCCGGGACAGGGTTACGAGCAGTACTTC. Protein: CASSLAPGQGYEQYF. The full variable domain, with the rest looked up from reference TRBV5-6 and TRBJ2-7, is DAGVTQSPTHLIKTRGQQVTLRCSPKSGHDTVSWYQQALGQGPQFIFQYYEEEERQRGNFPDRFSGHQFPNYSSELNVNALLLGDSALYLCASSLAPGQGYEQYFGPGTRLTVT.